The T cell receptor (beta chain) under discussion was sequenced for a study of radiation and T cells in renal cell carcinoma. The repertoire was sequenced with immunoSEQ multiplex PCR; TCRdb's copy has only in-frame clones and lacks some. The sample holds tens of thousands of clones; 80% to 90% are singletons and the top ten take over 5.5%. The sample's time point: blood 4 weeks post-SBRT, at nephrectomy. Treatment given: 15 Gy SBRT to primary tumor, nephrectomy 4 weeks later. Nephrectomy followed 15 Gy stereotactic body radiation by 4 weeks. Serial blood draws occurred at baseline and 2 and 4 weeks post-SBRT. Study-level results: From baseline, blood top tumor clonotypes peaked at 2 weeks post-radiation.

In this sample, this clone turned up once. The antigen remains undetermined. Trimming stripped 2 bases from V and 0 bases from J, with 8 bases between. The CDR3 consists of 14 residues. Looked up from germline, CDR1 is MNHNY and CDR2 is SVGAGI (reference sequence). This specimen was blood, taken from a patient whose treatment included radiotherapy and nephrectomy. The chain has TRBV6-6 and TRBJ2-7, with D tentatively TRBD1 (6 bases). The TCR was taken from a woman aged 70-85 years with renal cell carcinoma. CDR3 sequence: CASSYRGSSYEQYF. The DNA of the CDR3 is TGTGCCAGCAGTTACAGGGGGAGCTCCTACGAGCAGTACTTC.